Following are 9 T cell receptor beta chains from one sample sequenced in a study of T cells in Graves' hyperthyroidism and ophthalmopathy. Amplified TCR beta CDR3 regions came from RNA transcripts. The study used the HTBI primer set for a first-round RT-PCR of the TCR CDR3. TCRdb re-called the multiplex PCR reads with MiXCR, one entry per CDR3 protein. This table has 600,000 to 900,000 distinct CDR3 sequences, about 16% appearing once. The material sequenced was blood. The receptors shown here come from a man aged 18 to 30 with Graves' hyperthyroidism.

This clonotype came up a few times. CDR3 sequence (DNA): TGTGCCAGCCGCGGAGCAGGGGGATATGAGCAGTTCTTC. This translates into CASRGAGGYEQFF. The chain links TRBV7-9 to TRBJ2-1; 7 positions agree with TRBD1. Germline V gene lookup returns CDR1 SEHNR and CDR2 FQNEAQ (reference sequence). The CDR3 contains 13 residues. V dropped 8 bases and J dropped 8; count of bases not matched to a gene: 9.

This clonotype was counted at least ten times. The chain combines TRBV20-1 with TRBJ2-3; unclear D gene. Germline loops: CDR1 DFQATT, CDR2 SNEGSKA (reference sequence). The germline V and J ends were trimmed by 1 base and 0 bases, with 5 bases remaining between them. The CDR3 is 13 residues long. This CDR3 is CSARVASTDTQYF. Written as DNA, the CDR3 is TGCAGTGCTAGAGTAGCAAGCACAGATACGCAGTATTTT.

This clonotype was counted many times. This rearrangement joins TRBV7-9 to TRBJ2-5, with TRBD2 identical over 12 bases. The germline V gene encodes CDR1 SEHNR and CDR2 FQNEAQ (reference sequence). This CDR3 region has 16 residues. V lost 4 bases, J lost 5 bases, and 8 bases stayed unmatched. The chain's CDR3 is CASSSRLAGVVETQYF. The CDR3 nucleotides are TGTGCCAGCAGCTCGCGACTAGCGGGAGTGGTGGAGACCCAGTACTTC.

In this sample, this clonotype turned up a few times. CDR3 DNA: TGTGCCAGCAGCCCAGGGGACAGGGGAACCTACGAGCAGTACTTC. This sequence encodes CASSPGDRGTYEQYF. The V call is TRBV11-2, the J call TRBJ2-7, with 10 bases aligning to TRBD1. CDR1 and CDR2 from the germline V gene are SGHAT and FQNNGV. With 5 bases clipped from V and 2 bases from J, the junction kept 6 bases outside the gene matches. The CDR3 has 15 residues.

The chain is built from TRBV5-6 and TRBJ2-5; 12 bases are shared with TRBD1. The CDR3 contains 16 residues. The germline V gene has CDR1 SGHDT and CDR2 YYEEEE. Trimming took 4 bases from V and 5 from J; bases not matched to a gene: 9. CDR3 protein: CASSGGTGGFLETQYF. CDR3 sequence (DNA): TGTGCCAGCAGCGGGGGGACAGGGGGCTTTTTGGAGACCCAGTACTTC.

In this sample, this clonotype turned up a few times. The chain combines TRBV5-1 with TRBJ2-1; weak D call: TRBD1 (6 bases). This CDR3 region has 15 residues. The germline V and J ends were trimmed by 0 bases and 5 bases, with 12 bases remaining between them. Germline V CDR1 and CDR2: SGHRS, YFSETQ. CDR3 region: CASSLAGQINNEQFF. CDR3 DNA: TGCGCCAGCAGCTTGGCGGGACAAATAAACAATGAGCAGTTCTTC.

With regard to this clonotype: A read error is possible here, since a much larger clone lies one base away. The rearrangement uses TRBV28 and TRBJ2-7; the D gene is possibly TRBD1 (7 bases). Gene TRBJ2-1 matches the end of the DNA better, so the J call may be wrong. The CDR3 contains 15 residues. In germline, CDR1 is MDHEN, CDR2 SYDVKM. CDR3 amino acids: CASSLGGTEPYEQFF. CDR3 DNA: TGTGCCAGCAGTTTGGGCGGGACAGAGCCTTACGAGCAGTTCTTC.

The chain uses TRBV27 and TRBJ1-5; 8 nucleotides match TRBD1. V trimming: 3 bases; J trimming: 6 bases; junction bases outside the gene matches: 7. Per the germline V gene, CDR1 is MNHEY and CDR2 is SMNVEV (reference sequence). The CDR3 covers 15 residues. Here the CDR3 DNA reads TGTGCCAGCAGTTTTGGCAGGGGGCAGGGTCAGCCCCAGCATTTT. Translation gives CASSFGRGQGQPQHF.

This clonotype was seen ten or more times. V gene TRBV12-3 or TRBV12-4 combines with J gene TRBJ2-5; 9 nucleotides align to TRBD1. The CDR3 contains 18 residues. V trimming: 6 bases; J trimming: 1 base; junction bases outside the gene matches: 15. The CDR3 loop reads CASRGLTGGGVGQETQYF. The CDR3 region has the DNA TGTGCCAGCAGGGGATTGACAGGGGGAGGTGTGGGCCAAGAGACCCAGTACTTC.